This TCR beta chain was obtained from a study of blood T cell repertoires in COVID-19. Overall study: From the United States, Italy and Spain came samples of acute and convalescent COVID-19. The analysed material was cDNA or gDNA that came from T cells, B-cell-depleted T cells, or PBMCs.

TCRdb's table, derived via immunoSEQ multiplex PCR, lists solely in-frame clones and lacks some. This sample has some 120,000 clones, with about 80% found just once. The CDR3 is 15 residues long. J gave up 2 bases and V 6 bases, and 10 bases lay outside the gene matches. The germline gives CDR1 SGHRS, CDR2 YFSETQ. This TCR was recovered from a human donor in a cohort sampled during active COVID-19. The sample was peripheral blood. The V gene is TRBV5-1, the J gene TRBJ2-7; 8 bases map to TRBD2. CDR3 coding DNA: TGCGCCAGCACCCTAAGTGGCGGGGGGACCTACGAGCAGTACTTC. Residues: CASTLSGGGTYEQYF.